Below, 4 T cell receptor beta chains from the same sample are listed, as sequenced in a study of long-term antiretroviral therapy in people with HIV. The assay, immunoSEQ v3.0, was run at survey level. This table comes from immunoSEQ multiplex PCR, and its TCRdb copy is limited to in-frame clones, with some not included. The table has about 11,000 clones, 82% seen once; the top ten hold roughly an eighth. The sequencing here drew on unsorted PBMCs, taken 1.2 years after starting antiretroviral therapy. The receptors were gathered from a man in his forties with HIV.

This clone is classed as medium-sized (0.01 to 0.1%). This rearrangement joins TRBV27 to TRBJ1-1, with 7 bases identical to TRBD1. The CDR3 consists of 15 residues. CDR1 MNHEY and CDR2 SMNVEV come from the germline V gene (reference sequence). V was clipped by 0 bases and J by 4 bases; unmatched bases: 5. CDR3 in amino acids: CASSLSSTGSTEAFF. CDR3 bases: TGTGCCAGCAGTTTATCGTCGACAGGGTCCACTGAAGCTTTCTTT.

V is TRBV5-5 and J is TRBJ2-7; 7 nucleotides agree with TRBD1. V lost 4 bases, J lost 4 bases, and 8 bases stayed unmatched. Per germline, CDR1 SGHKS and CDR2 YYEKEE (reference sequence). The CDR3 runs to 14 residues. The CDR3 sequence is CASSRQDRVYEQYF. CDR3 DNA: TGTGCCAGCAGCCGACAAGACAGGGTTTACGAGCAGTACTTC.

J is TRBJ1-1 and V is TRBV18; 8 bases fit TRBD1. The germline V gene has CDR1 KGHSH and CDR2 LQKENI. Trimming cost V 3 bases and J 0 bases; bases outside gene matches: 6. The CDR3 spans 16 residues. In DNA form, the CDR3 reads TGTGCCAGCTCACCCGGACAGGGCTATTTGAACACTGAAGCTTTCTTT. Protein: CASSPGQGYLNTEAFF.

The rearrangement uses TRBV5-4 and TRBJ1-6; possible D gene TRBD1, 6 bases. Trimming pared 2 bases from V and 2 bases from J, leaving 14 bases between. There are 17 residues in the CDR3. Germline CDR1 SGHNT, CDR2 YYREEE (reference sequence). The CDR3 DNA follows: TGTGCCAGCAGCTTACATGGGGGCAGGACCTATAATTCACCCCTCCACTTT. Translating it yields CASSLHGGRTYNSPLHF.